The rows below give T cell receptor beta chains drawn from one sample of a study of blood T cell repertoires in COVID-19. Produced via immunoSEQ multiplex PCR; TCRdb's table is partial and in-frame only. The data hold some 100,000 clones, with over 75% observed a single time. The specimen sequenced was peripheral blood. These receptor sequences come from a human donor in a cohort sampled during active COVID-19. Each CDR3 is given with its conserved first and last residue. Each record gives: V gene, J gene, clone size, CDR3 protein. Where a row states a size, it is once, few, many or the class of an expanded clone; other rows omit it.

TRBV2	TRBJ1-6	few	CASSDSLKFSPLHF
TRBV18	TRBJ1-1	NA	CASSEVTGMNTEAFF
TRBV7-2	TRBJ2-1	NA	CASSLVRAGRKNEQFF
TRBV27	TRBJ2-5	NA	CASSFLAGGARETQYF
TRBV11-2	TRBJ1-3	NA	CASSTRGTGNTIYF
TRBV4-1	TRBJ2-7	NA	CASSQEPGGPYEQYF
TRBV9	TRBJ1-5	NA	CASSAGTGGSGGPQHF
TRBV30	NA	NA	CAWKGERREQYF
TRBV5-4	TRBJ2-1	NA	CASSLERGRSYNEQFF
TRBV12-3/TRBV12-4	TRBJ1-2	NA	CASSFGGGGYTF
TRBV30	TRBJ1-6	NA	CAWILPAGGNSPLHF
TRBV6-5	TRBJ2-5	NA	CASSYDSLGETQYF
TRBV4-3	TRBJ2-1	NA	CASSQMASNEQFF